This T cell receptor (beta chain) emerged from a study of response to subunit inactivated influenza vaccine. The CDR3 has 15 amino acids. The germline gives CDR1 LNHDA, CDR2 SQIVND (reference sequence). Trimming cost V 2 bases and J 4 bases, with 12 bases left between them. Study observations and caveats: The authors offered the suggestion that each seasonal influenza vaccination recruits few new T cells.

TCRdb analysed the RT-PCR reads with MiXCR anew, one entry per CDR3 protein. The sample carries roughly 570,000 distinct CDR3 sequences, around 15% recorded once. This clonotype turned up a few times. Antigen: not known. Sequencing used PBMCs from blood, obtained about 13 days after vaccination. The TCR was taken from a man aged 45 to 65 who received an inactivated influenza vaccine. The genes are TRBV19 and TRBJ1-5, with D maybe TRBD1 (5 bases). Here the CDR3 reads CASSILQGGNQPQHF. The CDR3, as DNA: TGTGCCAGTAGTATACTGCAGGGAGGGAATCAGCCCCAGCATTTT.